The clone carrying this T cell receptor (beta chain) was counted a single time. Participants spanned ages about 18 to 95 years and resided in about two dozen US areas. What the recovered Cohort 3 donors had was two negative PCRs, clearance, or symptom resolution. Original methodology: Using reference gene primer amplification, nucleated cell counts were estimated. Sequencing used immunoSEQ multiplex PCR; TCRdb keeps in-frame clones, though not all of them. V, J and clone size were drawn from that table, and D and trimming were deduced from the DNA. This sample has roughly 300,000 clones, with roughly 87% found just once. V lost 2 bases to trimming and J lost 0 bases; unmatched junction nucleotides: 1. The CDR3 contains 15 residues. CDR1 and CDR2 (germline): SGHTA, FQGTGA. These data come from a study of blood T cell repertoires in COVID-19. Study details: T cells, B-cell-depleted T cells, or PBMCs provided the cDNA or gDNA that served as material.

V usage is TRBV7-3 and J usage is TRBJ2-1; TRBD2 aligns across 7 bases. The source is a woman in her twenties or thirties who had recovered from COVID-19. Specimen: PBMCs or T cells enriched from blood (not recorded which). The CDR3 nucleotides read TGTGCCAGCAGCTTATCTAGCGGCTCCTACAATGAGCAGTTCTTC. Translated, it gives CASSLSSGSYNEQFF.